This is a list of T cell receptor beta chains from one sample in a study of PD-L1 blockade in urothelial cancer. Sequencing was performed with immunoSEQ multiplex PCR; in TCRdb, only in-frame clones are kept and a portion is missing. The data show roughly 1,800 clones, around 30% seen once. The sequenced sample was tumor tissue, obtained before atezolizumab (anti-PD-L1) treatment. The source is a man in his sixties with urothelial cancer. The CDR3 runs from the conserved cysteine through the conserved F or W. A D gene is named only where the DNA matches it firmly. Expanded clones are given a class, and other clones once, few, many or no size at all.

cdr3_nt	cdr3_aa	j_call	v_call	d_call	clone_size
TGTGCCAGCAGCGACATGGCTAGCACAGATACGCAGTATTTT	CASSDMASTDTQYF	TRBJ2-3	TRBV9	.	.
TGTGCCAGCAGCTCGGGACTAGCGTCATCCGGGGAGCTGTTTTTT	CASSSGLASSGELFF	TRBJ2-2	TRBV7-5	.	few
TGTGCCAGCAGCCTCCAGGCTAGCATGGAGACCCAGTACTTC	CASSLQASMETQYF	TRBJ2-5	TRBV7-1	.	medium-sized
TGTGCCAGCAGCTTAGAGTCCAGGACTCAGGGCTACACCTTC	CASSLESRTQGYTF	TRBJ1-2	TRBV11-3	.	.
TGCAGCGCCCCGGGGGGTGGAGGGTCCTACAATGAGCAGTTCTTC	CSAPGGGGSYNEQFF	TRBJ2-1	TRBV29-1	TRBD2	few
TGTGCCAGCAGTTACGGCGGGACCGACGAGGAGTACTTC	CASSYGGTDEEYF	TRBJ2-7	TRBV6-8	.	few
TGTGCCAGCAGTTTCCAACAGGGGGACAGTCAGTACTTC	CASSFQQGDSQYF	TRBJ2-7	TRBV6-7	TRBD1	many
TGTGCCAGCAGCCAAGAAGCAGGGGCGTACAATCAGCCCCAGCATTTT	CASSQEAGAYNQPQHF	TRBJ1-5	TRBV7-7	.	many
TGTGCCAGCAGCTTACGCCGGGGGGCCAGCGAGCAGTACTTC	CASSLRRGASEQYF	TRBJ2-7	TRBV11-3	.	few
TGTGCCAGCAGCGTAGTGGCAGGGGGTGCAGATACGCAGTATTTT	CASSVVAGGADTQYF	TRBJ2-3	TRBV9	TRBD1	few
TGTGCCAGCAGGTCCCAGGGGCTTTTTGGCTACACCTTC	CASRSQGLFGYTF	TRBJ1-2	TRBV6-8	.	.
TGTGCCAGCAGCCTCGGACACTCCTACGAGCAGTACTTC	CASSLGHSYEQYF	TRBJ2-7	TRBV6-8	.	medium-sized
TGTGCCAGTAGTATAGCCGGACAGCCTTACGAGCAGTACTTC	CASSIAGQPYEQYF	TRBJ2-7	TRBV19	.	.
TGTGCCAGCAGCTTAGACGTCCGCACAGATACGCAGTATTTT	CASSLDVRTDTQYF	TRBJ2-3	TRBV11-3	.	many
TGTGCCAGTAAAATCAGGGAAACTGAAGCTTTCTTT	CASKIRETEAFF	TRBJ1-1	TRBV19	.	.
TGTGCCAGCAGCAAAGAAGTAGATACGCAGTATTTT	CASSKEVDTQYF	TRBJ2-3	TRBV28	.	few
TGTGCCAGTAGTATAGCTCGGACAGATACGCAGTATTTT	CASSIARTDTQYF	TRBJ2-3	TRBV19	.	.